This T cell receptor beta chain was sequenced for a study of graft-versus-host responses after intestinal transplantation. Study at large: Recipients got multivisceral, liver-intestinal, or isolated intestinal transplants.

As for this clone: Its antigen is currently unknown.

Profiling relied on immunoSEQ multiplex PCR, and the TCRdb table lists in-frame clones only, not all of them. The sample lists about 94,000 clones, 75% to 95% occurring once. This TCR derives from a human donor who received an intestinal transplant. This sample comprised unstimulated CD8+ T cells sorted from spleen or lymph node cells, obtained before intestinal transplant.

The CDR3 loop is CATSERPGQGNNEQFF. For the CDR3, the DNA is TGTGCCACCAGCGAACGCCCGGGACAGGGGAACAATGAGCAGTTCTTC. The chain couples TRBV15 to TRBJ2-1, with TRBD1 matching 10 bases. This CDR3 spans 16 amino acids. J was trimmed by 5 bases and V by 5 bases; bases with no gene match: 9. Germline lookup yields CDR1 LNHNV and CDR2 YYDKDF (reference sequence).